The 25 T cell receptor beta chains below come from one sample, sequenced in a study of control samples from healthy donors and cancer patients. Only in-frame clones appear in the TCRdb table, and some are missing; sequencing was by immunoSEQ multiplex PCR. The sample holds 40,000 to 50,000 clones, about 94% seen once. Sequenced material: blood. All receptors come from a man between 60 and 70 years old in good health.

The J gene is TRBJ2-3, the V gene TRBV19, with D hard to call. Trimming took 6 bases from V and 0 from J, leaving 13 bases between them. In germline, CDR1 is LNHDA, CDR2 SQIVND (reference sequence). There are 15 residues in the CDR3. Written as DNA, the CDR3 is TGTGCCAGTAGGAAGGGTCCCACTAGCACAGATACGCAGTATTTT. Translating gives CASRKGPTSTDTQYF.

This rearrangement joins TRBV12-3 or TRBV12-4 to TRBJ2-1; D is ambiguous. The V end lost 5 bases, the J end lost 12 bases, and 11 bases lay between the germline ends. The CDR3 runs to 11 residues. CDR3 sequence reads: CASSLDLAQFF. CDR3 DNA: TGTGCCAGCAGTCTTGACCTGGCGCAGTTCTTC.

The V call is TRBV14, the J call TRBJ2-1; 10 bases are shared with TRBD2. The CDR3 runs 16 residues. V shed 1 base and J 5 bases; nucleotides not matched to a gene: 5. Germline loops: CDR1 SGHDN, CDR2 FVKESK. As DNA, the CDR3 is TGTGCCAGCAGCCAAGGGGTCGGACTAGCGGACAATGAGCAGTTCTTC. This encodes CASSQGVGLADNEQFF.

This sequence joins TRBV5-6 and TRBJ1-2; no clear D gene. V was shortened by 0 bases and J by 2 bases, with 5 bases between the two germline ends. Germline-derived CDR1 and CDR2 are SGHDT and YYEEEE. There are 13 residues in the CDR3. Here the CDR3 DNA reads TGTGCCAGCAGCTTGGGGCAGAACTATGGCTACACCTTC. Protein product: CASSLGQNYGYTF.

This clone occurred once. The rearrangement links TRBV19 to TRBJ1-2; 8 nucleotides line up with TRBD1. The CDR3 runs 14 residues. V was pared by 8 bases and J by 2 bases, with 7 bases of the junction left unmatched. Germline CDR1 is LNHDA and CDR2 is SQIVND (reference sequence). Written as DNA, the CDR3 is TGTGCCAGTGAAAACAGGGGGAAAAACTATGGCTACACCTTC. Protein: CASENRGKNYGYTF.

This sequence joins TRBV7-8 and TRBJ2-5, with TRBD2 matching 7 bases. Germline V lookup: CDR1 SGHVS, CDR2 FQNEAQ. This CDR3 spans 19 amino acids. The trim removed 0 bases at V and 3 bases at J, leaving 16 bases unmatched. CDR3 in DNA: TGTGCCAGCAGCTTAGCGTCGGTTTGGGCGGGAGCCGAGAAAGAGACCCAGTACTTC. Its protein is CASSLASVWAGAEKETQYF.

V gene TRBV19 combines with J gene TRBJ2-4, with TRBD1 identical over 8 bases. The CDR3 is 17 amino acids. With V trimmed by 0 bases and J by 1 base, 5 bases remained unmatched. Per germline, CDR1 LNHDA and CDR2 SQIVND (reference sequence). The DNA for the CDR3 is TGTGCCAGTAGTATAGACCTGACAGGGGTTGCCAAAAACATTCAGTACTTC. Amino acids: CASSIDLTGVAKNIQYF.

The V call is TRBV2, the J call TRBJ2-7; TRBD2 agrees at 12 bases. The length of the CDR3 is 17 residues. V was pared by 7 bases and J by 4 bases, with 14 bases of the junction left unmatched. CDR1 SNHLY and CDR2 FYNNEI come from the germline V gene. CDR3 loop: CASTPRGVTSGRYEQYF. CDR3 nucleotide sequence: TGTGCCAGCACCCCCCGCGGGGTTACTAGCGGGAGGTACGAGCAGTACTTC.

The rearrangement uses TRBV30 and TRBJ1-1, with D unclear. Trimming shortened V by 0 bases and J by 4 bases, and 6 bases separated the two germline ends. CDR1 GTSNPN and CDR2 SVGIG come from the germline V gene (reference sequence). The CDR3 runs 12 residues. The CDR3 protein is CAWSVRSTEAFF. CDR3 DNA sequence: TGTGCCTGGAGTGTAAGGTCCACTGAAGCTTTCTTT.

This sequence joins TRBV19 and TRBJ1-5; D is unclear. Germline lookup yields CDR1 LNHDA and CDR2 SQIVND (reference sequence). This CDR3 is built from 12 residues. Trimming cost V 4 bases and J 2 bases, with 3 bases left between them. CDR3 coding DNA: TGTGCCAGTAGTAAGCGCAATCAGCCCCAGCATTTT. Its protein is CASSKRNQPQHF.

This chain joins TRBV28 and TRBJ2-7; no reliable D call. The CDR3 loop spans 12 amino acids. CDR1 is MDHEN and CDR2 is SYDVKM in the germline V gene. V was trimmed by 7 bases and J by 12 bases, leaving 19 bases between them. The CDR3 spells CASKVQAKGWYF. The CDR3 DNA sequence: TGTGCCAGCAAAGTCCAAGCAAAGGGTTGGTACTTC.

The CDR3 nucleotides are TGTGCCAGCAGTGGCGGGAGGAGGGAGACCCAGTACTTC. This encodes CASSGGRRETQYF. V and J are TRBV2 and TRBJ2-5; 8 bases line up with TRBD2. Germline CDR1 and CDR2: SNHLY and FYNNEI. J lost 5 bases, V lost 4 bases, and 3 bases had no gene match. This CDR3 contains 13 residues.

The V call is TRBV6-6, the J call TRBJ2-1, with 14 bases matching TRBD2. Germline CDR1 reads MNHNY; CDR2 reads SVGAGI (reference sequence). This CDR3 has 16 amino acids. The V and J ends lost 0 bases and 9 bases, in that order; junction bases with no gene match: 4. CDR3 protein: CASSYSGTSGSGEQFF. The CDR3 coding sequence is TGTGCCAGCAGTTACTCCGGGACTAGCGGGAGTGGTGAGCAGTTCTTC.

The chain couples TRBV19 to TRBJ2-4, with 7 bases lining up with TRBD1. The CDR3 is made up of 14 amino acids. Trimming at V came to 4 bases and at J to 8 bases, leaving 8 bases not matched to a gene. Per the germline V gene, CDR1 is LNHDA and CDR2 is SQIVND (reference sequence). The CDR3: CASSTVDRADIQYF. As DNA, the CDR3 is TGTGCCAGTAGTACCGTCGACAGGGCGGACATTCAGTACTTC.

The chain has TRBV7-6 and TRBJ2-7; 8 bases fit TRBD2. Trimming took 5 bases from V and 6 from J; bases not matched to a gene: 15. There are 16 residues in the CDR3. Germline lookup yields CDR1 SGHVS and CDR2 FNYEAQ. CDR3 region: CASSRTSGGRTFEQYF. In nucleotides, the CDR3 is TGTGCCAGCAGCCGAACCTCGGGCGGGAGGACATTCGAGCAGTACTTC.

The genes are TRBV2 and TRBJ1-3; D is possibly TRBD1 (5 bases). The CDR3 has 16 residues. Germline V gene sequence: CDR1 SNHLY, CDR2 FYNNEI. With 5 bases removed from V and 0 bases from J, the gap between germline ends came to 14 bases. For the CDR3, the DNA is TGTGCCAGCAGTTCACTCGGGGGAACCTCTGGAAACACCATATATTTT. This codes for CASSSLGGTSGNTIYF.

V is TRBV11-3 and J is TRBJ1-6; D not certain. The V gene lost 1 base and the J gene lost 0 bases, with 7 bases spanning the gap. The CDR3 loop spans 16 amino acids. Germline-derived CDR1 and CDR2 are SGHNT and YENEEA. The DNA for the CDR3 is TGTGCCAGCAGCTTAGGAGTAAACTCCTATAATTCACCCCTCCACTTT. Its protein product is CASSLGVNSYNSPLHF. Supplemented by reference TRBV11-3 and TRBJ1-6, the full variable domain reads EAGVVQSPRYKIIEKKQPVAFWCNPISGHNTLYWYLQNLGQGPELLIRYENEEAVDDSQLPKDRFSAERLKGVDSTLKIQPAELGDSAVYLCASSLGVNSYNSPLHFGNGTRLTVT.

The chain recombines TRBV11-3 with TRBJ1-2; D remains unclear. This CDR3 has 14 residues. The germline V and J ends were trimmed by 7 bases and 1 base, with 13 bases remaining between them. Germline loops: CDR1 SGHNT, CDR2 YENEEA. The CDR3 nucleotides are TGTGCCAGCACCCCTGACCCCCGTAACTATGGCTACACCTTC. Translation: CASTPDPRNYGYTF.

The V call is TRBV18, the J call TRBJ1-1; D unclear. Germline loops: CDR1 KGHSH, CDR2 LQKENI. The CDR3 has 16 residues. With 0 bases removed from V and 1 base from J, the gap between germline ends came to 12 bases. The CDR3 coding sequence is TGTGCCAGCTCACCACCATTCGGGAGGGCGAACACTGAAGCTTTCTTT. Amino acid sequence: CASSPPFGRANTEAFF. Combining the CDR3 with reference TRBV18 and TRBJ1-1 gives the whole variable domain NAGVMQNPRHLVRRRGQEARLRCSPMKGHSHVYWYRQLPEEGLKFMVYLQKENIIDESGMPKERFSAEFPKEGPSILRIQQVVRGDSAAYFCASSPPFGRANTEAFFGQGTRLTVV.

The sample holds one count of this clone. The genes are TRBV27 and TRBJ2-5; possibly TRBD2 for D (5 bases). Germline V lookup: CDR1 MNHEY, CDR2 SMNVEV (reference sequence). This CDR3 has 15 residues. Trimming left V 4 bases short and J 2 bases short, with 14 bases between. CDR3 loop: CASSSGGYYQETQYF. For the CDR3, the DNA is TGTGCCAGCAGTTCGGGCGGGTACTATCAAGAGACCCAGTACTTC.

V and J are TRBV9 and TRBJ1-3; D is unresolved. The germline gives CDR1 SGDLS, CDR2 YYNGEE. Trimming shortened V by 5 bases and J by 0 bases, and 9 bases separated the two germline ends. The CDR3 length is 14 residues. The CDR3: CASSGLLSGNTIYF. The CDR3 DNA reads as TGTGCCAGCAGTGGACTCCTCTCTGGAAACACCATATATTTT. The full variable domain, rest sourced from reference TRBV9 and TRBJ1-3, is DSGVTQTPKHLITATGQRVTLRCSPRSGDLSVYWYQQSLDQGLQFLIQYYNGEERAKGNILERFSAQQFPDLHSELNLSSLELGDSALYFCASSGLLSGNTIYFGEGSWLTVV.

This chain joins TRBV7-8 and TRBJ1-4; D gene unclear. CDR1 and CDR2 from the germline V gene are SGHVS and FQNEAQ. The CDR3 runs 13 residues. V lost 5 bases and J lost 0, with 4 bases in between. CDR3: CASSASTNEKLFF. The CDR3 DNA follows: TGTGCCAGCAGCGCGTCAACTAATGAAAAACTGTTTTTT. Drawing the rest from reference TRBV7-8 and TRBJ1-4, the complete variable domain is GAGVSQSPRYKVAKRGQDVALRCDPISGHVSLFWYQQALGQGPEFLTYFQNEAQLDKSGLPSDRFFAERPEGSVSTLKIQRTQQEDSAVYLCASSASTNEKLFFGSGTQLSVL.

The chain uses TRBV6-5 and TRBJ2-2; perhaps TRBD1 as D (5 bases). In germline, CDR1 is MNHEY, CDR2 SVGAGI. With 5 bases removed from V and 2 bases from J, the gap between germline ends came to 9 bases. The CDR3 spans 14 residues. The DNA of the CDR3 is TGTGCCAGCAGTCAGGGATCTAACACCGGGGAGCTGTTTTTT. This translates into CASSQGSNTGELFF.

For the CDR3, the DNA is TGTGCCAGCAGTTTTTTTGGGGGCGGGGGCTACACCTTC. Translated: CASSFFGGGGYTF. The chain couples TRBV28 to TRBJ1-2, with D possibly matching TRBD1 (6 bases). Germline V CDR1 and CDR2: MDHEN, SYDVKM. The V gene lost 3 bases and the J gene lost 8 bases, with 13 bases spanning the gap. CDR3 length: 13 amino acids.

This chain uses TRBV14 with TRBJ1-3; D is undetermined. Germline CDR1 reads SGHDN; CDR2 reads FVKESK. This CDR3 region has 19 residues. Trimming took 0 bases from V and 0 from J, leaving 18 bases between them. The CDR3 is CASSQDRFWRQSSGNTIYF. CDR3 nucleotides: TGTGCCAGCAGCCAAGATCGGTTTTGGCGGCAAAGCTCTGGAAACACCATATATTTT.